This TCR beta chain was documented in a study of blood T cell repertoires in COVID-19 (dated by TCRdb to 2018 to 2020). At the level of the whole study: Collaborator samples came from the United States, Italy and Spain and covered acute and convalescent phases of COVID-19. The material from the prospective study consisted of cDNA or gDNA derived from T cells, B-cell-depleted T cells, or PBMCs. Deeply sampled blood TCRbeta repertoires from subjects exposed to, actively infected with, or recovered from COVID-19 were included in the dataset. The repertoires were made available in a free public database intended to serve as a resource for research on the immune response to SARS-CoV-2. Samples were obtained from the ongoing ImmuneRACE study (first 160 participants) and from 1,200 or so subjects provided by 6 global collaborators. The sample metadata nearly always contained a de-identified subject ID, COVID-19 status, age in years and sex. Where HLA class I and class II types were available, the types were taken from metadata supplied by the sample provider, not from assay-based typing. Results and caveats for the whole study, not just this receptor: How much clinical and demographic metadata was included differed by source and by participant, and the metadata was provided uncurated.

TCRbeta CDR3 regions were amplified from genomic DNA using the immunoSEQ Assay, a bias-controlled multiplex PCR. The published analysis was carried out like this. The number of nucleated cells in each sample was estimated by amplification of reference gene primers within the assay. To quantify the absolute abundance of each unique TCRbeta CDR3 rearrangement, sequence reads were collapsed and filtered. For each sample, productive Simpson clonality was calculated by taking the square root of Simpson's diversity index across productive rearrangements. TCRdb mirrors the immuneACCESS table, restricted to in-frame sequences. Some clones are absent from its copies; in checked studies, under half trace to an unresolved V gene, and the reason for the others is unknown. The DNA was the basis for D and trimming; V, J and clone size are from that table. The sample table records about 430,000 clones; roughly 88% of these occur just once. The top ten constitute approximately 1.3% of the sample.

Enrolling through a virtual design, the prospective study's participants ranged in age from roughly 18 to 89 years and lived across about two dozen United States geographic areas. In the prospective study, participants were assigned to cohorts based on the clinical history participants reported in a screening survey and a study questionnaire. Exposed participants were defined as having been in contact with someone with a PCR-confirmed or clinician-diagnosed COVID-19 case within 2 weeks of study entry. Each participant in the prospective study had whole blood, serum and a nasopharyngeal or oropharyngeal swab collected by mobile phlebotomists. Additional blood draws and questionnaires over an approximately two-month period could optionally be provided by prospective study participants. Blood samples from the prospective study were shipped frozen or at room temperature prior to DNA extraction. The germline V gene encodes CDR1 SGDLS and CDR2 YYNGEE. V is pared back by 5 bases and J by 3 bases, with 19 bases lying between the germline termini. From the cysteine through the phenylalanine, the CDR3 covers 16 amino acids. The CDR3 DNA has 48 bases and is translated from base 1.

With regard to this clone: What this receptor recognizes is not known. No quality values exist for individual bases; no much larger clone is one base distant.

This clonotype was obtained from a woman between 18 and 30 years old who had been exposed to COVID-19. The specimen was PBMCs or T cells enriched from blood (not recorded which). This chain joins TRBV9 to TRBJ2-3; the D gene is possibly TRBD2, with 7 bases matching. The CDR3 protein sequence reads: CASSLEGGATTDTQYF. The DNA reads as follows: TGTGCCAGCAGTTTAGAGGGGGGGGCCACGACAGATACGCAGTATTTT. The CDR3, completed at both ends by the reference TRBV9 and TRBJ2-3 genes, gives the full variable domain DSGVTQTPKHLITATGQRVTLRCSPRSGDLSVYWYQQSLDQGLQFLIQYYNGEERAKGNILERFSAQQFPDLHSELNLSSLELGDSALYFCASSLEGGATTDTQYFGPGTRLTVL.